These 25 T cell receptor beta chains were sequenced from one sample in a study of T cell responses to AZD1222 COVID-19 vaccine. The data were produced by immunoSEQ multiplex PCR, yet TCRdb's version contains in-frame clones alone and is incomplete. The sample has tens of thousands of clones, 90% seen once; the top ten hold 8.4%. The sequences come from peripheral blood, collected on day 0 of AZD1222 vaccination. Source of these receptors: an adult in good health.

V is TRBV15 and J is TRBJ2-3, with TRBD2 identical over 9 bases. V gave up 0 bases and J gave up 3 bases; unmatched junction bases: 1. The CDR3 loop spans 15 amino acids. The germline gives CDR1 LNHNV, CDR2 YYDKDF (reference sequence). The CDR3 sequence is CATSRERGGTDTQYF. The DNA for the CDR3 is TGTGCCACCAGCAGAGAGCGGGGGGGTACAGATACGCAGTATTTT.

This sequence joins TRBV3-1 (or the pseudogene TRBV3-2) and TRBJ2-3; no clear D gene. Trimming shortened V by 3 bases and J by 2 bases, and 12 bases separated the two germline ends. The germline V gene encodes CDR1 LGHDT and CDR2 YNNKEL (reference sequence). The CDR3 has 15 residues. CDR3 sequence (DNA): TGTGCCAGCAGCCACCCGGCAGAAAACACAGATACGCAGTATTTT. Translation gives CASSHPAENTDTQYF.

V gene TRBV27 combines with J gene TRBJ1-5; D is perhaps TRBD1 (5 bases). The CDR3 length is 14 residues. The V gene's germline CDR1 is MNHEY and CDR2 SMNVEV (reference sequence). V was shortened by 5 bases and J by 6 bases, with 14 bases between the two germline ends. The CDR3 DNA reads as TGTGCCAGCAGTACTAGGGGTGAGGGTCAGCCCCAGCATTTT. The encoded protein is CASSTRGEGQPQHF.

The genes are TRBV19 and TRBJ1-6; no clear D. The ends were cut back, 4 bases at V and 2 bases at J, with 6 bases in the middle. Germline V gives CDR1 LNHDA, CDR2 SQIVND (reference sequence). The CDR3 has 14 residues. In DNA, the CDR3 is TGTGCCAGTAGTACCCACACCTATAATTCACCCCTCCACTTT. Translation gives CASSTHTYNSPLHF.

This chain links TRBV6-5 with TRBJ2-7; D may be TRBD1 (5 bases). Germline V lookup: CDR1 MNHEY, CDR2 SVGAGI. CDR3 length: 15 residues. The germline V and J ends were trimmed by 2 bases and 2 bases, with 13 bases remaining between them. The CDR3 reads CASSYTTGPTYEQYF. The CDR3 bases are TGTGCCAGCAGTTACACCACAGGACCGACCTACGAGCAGTACTTC.

The V and J genes are TRBV27 and TRBJ2-1; 8 bases are shared with TRBD1. Per germline, CDR1 MNHEY and CDR2 SMNVEV (reference sequence). The CDR3 is 16 residues long. V trimming: 0 bases; J trimming: 5 bases; junction bases outside the gene matches: 6. The CDR3 DNA follows: TGTGCCAGCAGTTTATCCTTCCCAGGGGGCCACAATGAGCAGTTCTTC. Translated, it gives CASSLSFPGGHNEQFF.

V gene TRBV19 combines with J gene TRBJ1-2; 7 bases are shared with TRBD1. Germline V gene sequence: CDR1 LNHDA, CDR2 SQIVND (reference sequence). The CDR3 is 14 amino acids. Trimming removed 6 bases from V and 4 bases from J; junction bases left unmatched: 8. CDR3 region: CASRRGGAGYGYTF. CDR3 DNA: TGTGCCAGTAGAAGAGGGGGCGCGGGCTATGGCTACACCTTC.

This rearrangement joins TRBV21-1 to TRBJ2-4; the table's D call of TRBD2 was not tested on the DNA. TRBV21-1 is a pseudogene. The length of the CDR3 is 16 residues. The DNA for the CDR3 is TGTGCCAGCAGCAAAGCGCAAGGCAGGGAGGAGAGCATTCAGTACTTC. Translation gives CASSKAQGREESIQYF.

This chain links TRBV6-5 with TRBJ1-2; 10 bases fit TRBD1. In germline, CDR1 is MNHEY, CDR2 SVGAGI. The CDR3 contains 15 residues. The V segment lost 5 bases and the J segment 0 bases; nucleotides outside the gene matches: 3. The CDR3 DNA is TGTGCCAGCAGTAGGGACAGGGGAGCTAACTATGGCTACACCTTC. The encoded protein is CASSRDRGANYGYTF.

The chain couples TRBV10-3 to TRBJ1-5, with 7 nucleotides matching TRBD1. Germline V lookup: CDR1 ENHRY, CDR2 SYGVKD. The CDR3 is 13 residues long. The trim removed 6 bases at V and 9 bases at J, leaving 8 bases unmatched. The CDR3 loop is CAISTGERRPQHF. CDR3 coding DNA: TGTGCCATCAGCACAGGGGAGCGTCGGCCCCAGCATTTT.

The gene calls are TRBV6-5 and TRBJ1-1; perhaps TRBD1 as D (6 bases). In germline, CDR1 is MNHEY, CDR2 SVGAGI. This CDR3 comprises 14 residues. The V end lost 5 bases, the J end lost 10 bases, and 20 bases lay between the germline ends. The CDR3 DNA follows: TGTGCCAGCAGTCCGACAATGACAGGCGACTCAGCTTTCTTT. This gives the protein CASSPTMTGDSAFF.

This rearrangement joins TRBV7-9 to TRBJ2-7, with D perhaps matching TRBD2 (6 bases). The CDR3 runs to 15 residues. V was shortened by 2 bases and J by 3 bases, with 14 bases between the two germline ends. Germline V lookup: CDR1 SEHNR, CDR2 FQNEAQ (reference sequence). CDR3 amino acids: CASSLWGENGYEQYF. The CDR3 coding sequence is TGTGCCAGCAGCTTATGGGGGGAGAACGGCTACGAGCAGTACTTC. Filled out from reference TRBV7-9 and TRBJ2-7, the complete variable domain reads DTGVSQNPRHKITKRGQNVTFRCDPISEHNRLYWYRQTLGQGPEFLTYFQNEAQLEKSRLLSDRFSAERPKGSFSTLEIQRTEQGDSAMYLCASSLWGENGYEQYFGPGTRLTVT.

V is TRBV2 and J is TRBJ2-2; 7 bases agree with TRBD1. Trimming cost V 7 bases and J 0 bases; bases outside gene matches: 5. Germline V gene data show CDR1 as SNHLY and CDR2 as FYNNEI. The CDR3 spans 15 residues. Here the CDR3 DNA reads TGTGCCAGCAAGGCCCAGGGGGCGAACACCGGGGAGCTGTTTTTT. Translation: CASKAQGANTGELFF.

The table lists this clone with a few counts. The chain joins TRBV27 to TRBJ1-4; tentatively, D is TRBD1 (6 bases). Per the germline V gene, CDR1 is MNHEY and CDR2 is SMNVEV (reference sequence). V dropped 7 bases and J dropped 8 bases, with 20 bases sitting between them. This CDR3 is built from 15 residues. The CDR3: CASMNLGDTGEKLFF. The DNA of the CDR3 is TGTGCCAGCATGAATTTAGGGGACACCGGGGAAAAACTGTTTTTT.

The rearrangement joins TRBV11-3 to TRBJ2-1, with 9 nucleotides matching TRBD2. The V and J ends lost 4 bases and 7 bases, in that order; junction bases with no gene match: 8. This CDR3 contains 15 residues. CDR1 SGHNT and CDR2 YENEEA come from the germline V gene. The CDR3 DNA sequence: TGTGCCAGCAGCTGGGGGGTCGGACTAGCGAATGAGCAGTTCTTC. Protein: CASSWGVGLANEQFF.

The chain uses TRBV12-3 or TRBV12-4 and TRBJ2-7; 8 bases are a match to TRBD2. Trimming at V came to 8 bases and at J to 7 bases, leaving 7 bases not matched to a gene. The CDR3 covers 12 residues. The CDR3 DNA is TGTGCCAGCCAACGGGCGGGGGGAGAGCAGTACTTC. Its protein is CASQRAGGEQYF.

This sequence joins TRBV11-3 and TRBJ1-5, with 8 bases aligning to TRBD1. This CDR3 contains 17 residues. V trimming: 0 bases; J trimming: 5 bases; junction bases outside the gene matches: 9. The V gene's germline CDR1 is SGHNT and CDR2 YENEEA. The CDR3 region has the DNA TGTGCCAGCAGCTTAGAGGAGAAACAGGGGGTTCATCAGCCCCAGCATTTT. This encodes CASSLEEKQGVHQPQHF.

This clone was observed once. V and J are TRBV5-1 and TRBJ1-5; no firm D call. CDR1 SGHRS and CDR2 YFSETQ come from the germline V gene. This CDR3 is built from 15 residues. V lost 4 bases and J lost 6, with 17 bases in between. CDR3 residues: CASSPSPGVGQPQHF. In DNA, the CDR3 is TGCGCCAGCAGCCCGTCTCCCGGGGTGGGTCAGCCCCAGCATTTT.

DNA for the CDR3: TGTGCCAGCAGTTTATCCGGGATCTCGGGCGCCGCCTACAATGAGCAGTTCTTC. Translation gives CASSLSGISGAAYNEQFF. The V gene is TRBV27, the J gene TRBJ2-1; maybe TRBD2 (5 bases). V lost 0 bases, J lost 2 bases, and 17 bases lay in between. CDR1 MNHEY and CDR2 SMNVEV come from the germline V gene (reference sequence). The CDR3 is 18 amino acids.

The CDR3: CAKGGTGNTGELFF. The CDR3 region has the DNA TGTGCCAAAGGAGGGACAGGGAACACCGGGGAGCTGTTTTTT. The chain carries TRBV2 and TRBJ2-2; TRBD1 aligns across 8 bases. V dropped 10 bases and J dropped 1; count of bases not matched to a gene: 5. Germline CDR1 and CDR2: SNHLY and FYNNEI. The CDR3 length is 14 residues.

The chain recombines TRBV24-1 with TRBJ1-5; tentative D call: TRBD1 (5 bases). This CDR3 is built from 12 residues. The V end was cut by 10 bases, the J end by 0 bases, with 6 bases between. Germline V gives CDR1 KGHDR, CDR2 SFDVKD. The CDR3 region has the DNA TGTGCCACTCAGGGTAGCAATCAGCCCCAGCATTTT. Amino acids: CATQGSNQPQHF.

This clone was seen more than once but under ten times. The J gene is TRBJ1-1, the V gene TRBV19; 10 nucleotides line up with TRBD1. Germline V gives CDR1 LNHDA, CDR2 SQIVND (reference sequence). V was pared by 7 bases and J by 5 bases, with 10 bases of the junction left unmatched. The CDR3 is 15 amino acids. This CDR3 is CASTILGTGVTEAFF. For the CDR3, the DNA is TGTGCCAGTACCATCCTTGGGACAGGGGTGACTGAAGCTTTCTTT.

This chain uses TRBV19 with TRBJ1-5; D is perhaps TRBD1 (5 bases). The CDR3 is made up of 15 amino acids. Per germline, CDR1 LNHDA and CDR2 SQIVND (reference sequence). V lost 6 bases and J lost 4, with 16 bases in between. The CDR3 spells CASRFSGTANQPQHF. Written as DNA, the CDR3 is TGTGCCAGTAGATTTTCCGGGACGGCTAATCAGCCCCAGCATTTT.

The rearrangement links TRBV2 to TRBJ2-7, with 8 positions matching TRBD1. V shed 6 bases and J 5 bases; nucleotides not matched to a gene: 6. The CDR3 has 13 residues. CDR1 is SNHLY and CDR2 is FYNNEI in the germline V gene. CDR3 sequence reads: CASRDDRGNEQYF. CDR3 in DNA: TGTGCCAGCAGGGACGACAGGGGCAACGAGCAGTACTTC.

This chain links TRBV5-1 with TRBJ2-1, with D perhaps given as TRBD1 or TRBD2 (5 bases each). This CDR3 has 13 residues. CDR1 is SGHRS and CDR2 is YFSETQ in the germline V gene. V was shortened by 7 bases and J by 0 bases, with 8 bases between the two germline ends. CDR3 DNA: TGCGCCAGCCTTGGGGGCTCCTACAATGAGCAGTTCTTC. Translating it yields CASLGGSYNEQFF.